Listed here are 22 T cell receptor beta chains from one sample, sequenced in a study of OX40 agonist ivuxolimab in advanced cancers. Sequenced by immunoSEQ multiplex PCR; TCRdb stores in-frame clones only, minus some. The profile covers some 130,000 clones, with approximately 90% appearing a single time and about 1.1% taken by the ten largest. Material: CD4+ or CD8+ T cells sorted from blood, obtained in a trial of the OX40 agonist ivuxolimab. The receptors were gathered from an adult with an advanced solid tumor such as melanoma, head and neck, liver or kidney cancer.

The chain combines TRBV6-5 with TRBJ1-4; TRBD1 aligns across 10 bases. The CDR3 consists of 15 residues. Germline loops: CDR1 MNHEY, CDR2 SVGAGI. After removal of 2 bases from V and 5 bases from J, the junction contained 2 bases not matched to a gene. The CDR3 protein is CASSYDRGLNEKLFF. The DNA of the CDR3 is TGTGCCAGCAGTTACGACAGGGGGCTAAATGAAAAACTGTTTTTT.

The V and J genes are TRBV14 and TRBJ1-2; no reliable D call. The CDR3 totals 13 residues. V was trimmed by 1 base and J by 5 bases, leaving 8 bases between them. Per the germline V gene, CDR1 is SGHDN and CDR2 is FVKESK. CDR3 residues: CASSQGYRYGYTF. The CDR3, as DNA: TGTGCCAGCAGCCAAGGGTATAGGTATGGCTACACCTTC.

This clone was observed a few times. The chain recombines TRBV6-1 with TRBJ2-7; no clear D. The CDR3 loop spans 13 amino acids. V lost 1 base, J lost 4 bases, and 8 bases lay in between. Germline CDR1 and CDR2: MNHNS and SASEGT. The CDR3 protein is CASSEVRRYEQYF. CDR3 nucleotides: TGTGCCAGCAGTGAAGTTCGTAGATACGAGCAGTACTTC.

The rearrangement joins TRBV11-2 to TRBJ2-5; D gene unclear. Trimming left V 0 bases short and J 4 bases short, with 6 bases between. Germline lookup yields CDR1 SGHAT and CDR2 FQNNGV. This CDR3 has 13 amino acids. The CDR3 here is CASSLEAGETQYF. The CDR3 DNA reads TGTGCCAGCAGCTTAGAGGCAGGAGAGACCCAGTACTTC.

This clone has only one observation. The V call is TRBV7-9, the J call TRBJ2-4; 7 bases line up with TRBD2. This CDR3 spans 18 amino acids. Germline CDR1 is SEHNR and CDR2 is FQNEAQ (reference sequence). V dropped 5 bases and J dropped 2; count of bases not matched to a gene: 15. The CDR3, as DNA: TGTGCCAGCAGCCCTTCGTCCGGCGCGGGAGTTACCAAAAACATTCAGTACTTC. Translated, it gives CASSPSSGAGVTKNIQYF.

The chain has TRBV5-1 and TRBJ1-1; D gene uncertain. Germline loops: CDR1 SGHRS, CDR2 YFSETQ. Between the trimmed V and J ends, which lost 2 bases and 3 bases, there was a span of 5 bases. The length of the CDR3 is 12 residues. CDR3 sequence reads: CASSFSDTEAFF. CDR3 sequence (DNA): TGCGCCAGCAGCTTCTCGGACACTGAAGCTTTCTTT. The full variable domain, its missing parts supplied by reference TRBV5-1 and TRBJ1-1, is KAGVTQTPRYLIKTRGQQVTLSCSPISGHRSVSWYQQTPGQGLQFLFEYFSETQRNKGNFPGRFSGRQFSNSRSEMNVSTLELGDSALYLCASSFSDTEAFFGQGTRLTVV.

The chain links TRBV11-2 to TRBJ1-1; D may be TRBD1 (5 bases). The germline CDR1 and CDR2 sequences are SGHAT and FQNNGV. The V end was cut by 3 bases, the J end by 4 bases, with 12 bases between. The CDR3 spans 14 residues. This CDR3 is CASSFIGRATEAFF. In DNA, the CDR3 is TGTGCCAGCAGCTTTATCGGCAGGGCCACTGAAGCTTTCTTT.

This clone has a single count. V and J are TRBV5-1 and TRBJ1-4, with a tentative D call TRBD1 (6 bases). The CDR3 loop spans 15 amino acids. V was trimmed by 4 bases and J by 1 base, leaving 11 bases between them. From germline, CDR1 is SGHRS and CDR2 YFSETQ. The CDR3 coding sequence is TGCGCCAGCAGCGGACAGACAGGAACTAATGAAAAACTGTTTTTT. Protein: CASSGQTGTNEKLFF. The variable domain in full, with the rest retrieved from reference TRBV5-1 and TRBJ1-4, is KAGVTQTPRYLIKTRGQQVTLSCSPISGHRSVSWYQQTPGQGLQFLFEYFSETQRNKGNFPGRFSGRQFSNSRSEMNVSTLELGDSALYLCASSGQTGTNEKLFFGSGTQLSVL.

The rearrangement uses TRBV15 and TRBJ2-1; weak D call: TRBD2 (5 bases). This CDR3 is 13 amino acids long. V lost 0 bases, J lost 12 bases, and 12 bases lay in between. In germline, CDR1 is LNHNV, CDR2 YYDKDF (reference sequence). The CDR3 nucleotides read TGTGCCACCAGCAGAGATGTCCTAGCCGGGCAGTTCTTC. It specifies CATSRDVLAGQFF.

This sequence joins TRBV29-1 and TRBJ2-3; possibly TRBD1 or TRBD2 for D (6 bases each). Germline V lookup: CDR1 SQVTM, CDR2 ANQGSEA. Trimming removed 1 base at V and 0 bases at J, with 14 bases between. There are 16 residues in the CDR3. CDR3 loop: CSVEGGGGTSTDTQYF. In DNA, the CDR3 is TGCAGCGTTGAAGGCGGAGGGGGGACTAGCACAGATACGCAGTATTTT.

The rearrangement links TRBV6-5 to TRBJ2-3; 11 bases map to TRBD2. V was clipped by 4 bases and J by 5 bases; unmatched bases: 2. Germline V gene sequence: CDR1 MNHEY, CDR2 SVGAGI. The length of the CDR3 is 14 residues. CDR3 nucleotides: TGTGCCAGCAGTTTAACTAGCGGGAGAGATACGCAGTATTTT. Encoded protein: CASSLTSGRDTQYF.

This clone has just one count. As DNA, the CDR3 is TGTGCCAGCAGCTCCACGAGACTAGCGGGAGTAGATGAGCAGTTCTTC. It yields the protein CASSSTRLAGVDEQFF. The rearrangement uses TRBV11-2 and TRBJ2-1; 12 bases are a match to TRBD2. Germline V gene lookup returns CDR1 SGHAT and CDR2 FQNNGV. This CDR3 spans 16 amino acids. J was trimmed by 8 bases and V by 4 bases; bases with no gene match: 9.

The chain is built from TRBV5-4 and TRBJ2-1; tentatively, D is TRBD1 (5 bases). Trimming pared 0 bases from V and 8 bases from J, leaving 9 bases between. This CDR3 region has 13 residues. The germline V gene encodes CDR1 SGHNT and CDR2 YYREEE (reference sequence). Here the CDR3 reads CASSLAGLYEQFF. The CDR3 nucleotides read TGTGCCAGCAGCTTGGCAGGGTTGTATGAGCAGTTCTTC.

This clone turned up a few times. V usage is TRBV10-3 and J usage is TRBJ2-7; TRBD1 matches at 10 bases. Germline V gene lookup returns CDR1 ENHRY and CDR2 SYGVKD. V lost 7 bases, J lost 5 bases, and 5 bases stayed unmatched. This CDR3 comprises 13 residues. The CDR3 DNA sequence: TGTGCCATCACTCATGGACAGGGGGACGAGCAGTACTTC. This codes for CAITHGQGDEQYF.

The CDR3 nucleotides are TGCAGCGTTGAAGAGGGGGGTTCGGGGGGCTACGAGCAGTACTTC. As protein: CSVEEGGSGGYEQYF. The chain uses TRBV29-1 and TRBJ2-7; 7 bases are shared with TRBD2. Germline CDR1 SQVTM, CDR2 ANQGSEA. V was pared by 0 bases and J by 3 bases, with 8 bases of the junction left unmatched. The CDR3 extends over 15 amino acids.

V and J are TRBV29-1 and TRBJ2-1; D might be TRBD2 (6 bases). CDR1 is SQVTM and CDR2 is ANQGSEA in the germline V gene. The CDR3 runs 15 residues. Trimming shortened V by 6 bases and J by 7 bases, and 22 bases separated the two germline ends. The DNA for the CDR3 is TGCAGCGTCCGGCGGGTAGCGGATGGGTGGAATGAGCAGTTCTTC. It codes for CSVRRVADGWNEQFF.

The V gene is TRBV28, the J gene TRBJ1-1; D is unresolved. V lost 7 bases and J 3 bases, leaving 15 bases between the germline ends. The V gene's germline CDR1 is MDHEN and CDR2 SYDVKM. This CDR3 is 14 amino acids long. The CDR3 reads CASTRTLGDTEAFF. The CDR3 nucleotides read TGTGCCAGCACCAGAACTCTCGGCGACACTGAAGCTTTCTTT.

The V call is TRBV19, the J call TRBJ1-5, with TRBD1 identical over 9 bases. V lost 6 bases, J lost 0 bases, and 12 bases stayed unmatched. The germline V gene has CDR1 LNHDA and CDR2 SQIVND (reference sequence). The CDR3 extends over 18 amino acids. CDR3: CASRSSGTGINSNQPQHF. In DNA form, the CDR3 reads TGTGCCAGTAGATCTTCCGGGACAGGGATTAATAGCAATCAGCCCCAGCATTTT.

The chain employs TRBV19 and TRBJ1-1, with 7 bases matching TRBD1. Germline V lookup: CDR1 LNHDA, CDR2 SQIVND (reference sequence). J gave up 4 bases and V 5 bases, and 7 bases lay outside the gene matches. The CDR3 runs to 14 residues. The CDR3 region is CASSLGGRATEAFF. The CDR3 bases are TGTGCCAGTAGTTTAGGGGGCCGGGCCACTGAAGCTTTCTTT.

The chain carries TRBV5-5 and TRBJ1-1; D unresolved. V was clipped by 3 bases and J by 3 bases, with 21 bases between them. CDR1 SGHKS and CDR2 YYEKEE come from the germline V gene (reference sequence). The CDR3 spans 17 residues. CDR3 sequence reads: CASSSEVQINLDTEAFF. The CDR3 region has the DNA TGTGCCAGCAGCTCAGAAGTACAAATCAATCTAGACACTGAAGCTTTCTTT.

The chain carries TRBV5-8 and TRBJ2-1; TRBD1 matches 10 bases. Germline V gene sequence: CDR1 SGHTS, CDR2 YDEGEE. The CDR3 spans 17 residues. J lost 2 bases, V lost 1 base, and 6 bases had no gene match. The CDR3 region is CASSLRTGTGAYNEQFF. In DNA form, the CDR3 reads TGTGCCAGCAGCTTGCGCACCGGGACAGGGGCCTACAATGAGCAGTTCTTC.

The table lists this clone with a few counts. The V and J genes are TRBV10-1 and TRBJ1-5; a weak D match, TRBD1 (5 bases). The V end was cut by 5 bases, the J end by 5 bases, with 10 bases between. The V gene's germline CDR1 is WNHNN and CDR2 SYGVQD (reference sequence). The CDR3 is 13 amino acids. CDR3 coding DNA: TGCGCCAGCAGTTCAGGGCTGGATCAGCCCCAGCATTTT. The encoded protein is CASSSGLDQPQHF.